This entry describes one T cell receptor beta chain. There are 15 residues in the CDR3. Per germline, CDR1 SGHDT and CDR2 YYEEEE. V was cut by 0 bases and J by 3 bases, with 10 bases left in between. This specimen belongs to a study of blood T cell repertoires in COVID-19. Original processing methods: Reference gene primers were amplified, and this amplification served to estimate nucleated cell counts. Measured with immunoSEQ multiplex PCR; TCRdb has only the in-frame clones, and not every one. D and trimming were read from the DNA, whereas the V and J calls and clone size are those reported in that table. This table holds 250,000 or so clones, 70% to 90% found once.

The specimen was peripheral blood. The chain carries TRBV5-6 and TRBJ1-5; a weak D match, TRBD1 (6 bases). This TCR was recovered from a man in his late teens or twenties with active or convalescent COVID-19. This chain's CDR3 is CASSLAGAHNQPQHF. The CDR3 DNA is TGTGCCAGCAGCTTGGCAGGGGCCCACAATCAGCCCCAGCATTTT.